The sequence of this T cell receptor (beta chain) was determined in a study of regulatory T cells in long-lasting Graves disease. Time point indicated: newly diagnosed GD, antithyroid drugs for less than 3 months. The TCR library was made from RNA extracted from PBMCs. In its sample, this clonotype was seen many times. Its specificity is not known. TCR beta libraries were built with iRepertoire HTBI primers and Arm-PCR of CDR3 regions. TCRdb reanalysed the multiplex PCR reads using MiXCR and keeps one entry per CDR3 protein. The sample lists roughly 350,000 distinct CDR3 sequences; 16% were seen once. CDR1 and CDR2 (germline): MDHEN, SYDVKM. After removal of 5 bases from V and 2 bases from J, the junction contained 4 bases not matched to a gene. This CDR3 region has 15 residues. The study's findings and limits: Persistent disease was characterized by preferential usage of TRBV28, TRBJ1-2 and TRBJ2-5. Accuracy may have been reduced by the small sample size. The researchers studied only peripheral blood, not thyroid tissue.

These records were also assigned to another study, of T cells in Graves' hyperthyroidism and ophthalmopathy. That work adds: HTBI primers were the set used in a first-round RT-PCR of the TCR CDR3.

The clonotype comes from a man aged 40-55 years with Graves disease. This chain connects TRBV28 to TRBJ2-7; 12 bases line up with TRBD2. Material: peripheral blood mononuclear cells (PBMCs), obtained at new diagnosis, from a patient treated with antithyroid drugs. Here the CDR3 DNA reads TGTGCCAGCAGTACCGGACTAGCGGGGCCCTACGAGCAGTACTTC. Translating gives CASSTGLAGPYEQYF.